This entry describes one T cell receptor (beta chain). Its antigen is not known. V was trimmed by 3 bases and J by 4 bases, leaving 4 bases between them. The CDR3 spans 12 residues. This sample is drawn from a study of Ad26.COV2.S vaccination and SARS-CoV-2 variants. Treatment here: over 15 received Ad26.COV2.S at low or high dose, single or two shots; 5 received placebo; per-sample allocation not given. Vaccine and placebo recipients were sampled on day 63 after the first injection. Sequenced by immunoSEQ multiplex PCR; TCRdb stores in-frame clones only, minus some. Of roughly 500,000 clones detected, around 88% appear once; the ten largest clones hold around 13%. Study-level results: Non-spike TCR breadth showed similarity between vaccine and placebo recipients. Substantial breadth was reportedly displayed by spike-specific CD8+ and CD4+ T cell responses after vaccination.

Here the sequenced sample was peripheral blood, taken in a trial of Ad26.COV2.S vaccine versus placebo. The TCR originated in a person between 18 and 60 years old who received the Ad26.COV2.S COVID-19 vaccine or a placebo. The V gene is TRBV12-3 or TRBV12-4, the J gene TRBJ1-5; D is uncertain. The CDR3 here is CASSFGNQPQHF. Written as DNA, the CDR3 is TGTGCCAGCAGTTTTGGGAATCAGCCCCAGCATTTT.